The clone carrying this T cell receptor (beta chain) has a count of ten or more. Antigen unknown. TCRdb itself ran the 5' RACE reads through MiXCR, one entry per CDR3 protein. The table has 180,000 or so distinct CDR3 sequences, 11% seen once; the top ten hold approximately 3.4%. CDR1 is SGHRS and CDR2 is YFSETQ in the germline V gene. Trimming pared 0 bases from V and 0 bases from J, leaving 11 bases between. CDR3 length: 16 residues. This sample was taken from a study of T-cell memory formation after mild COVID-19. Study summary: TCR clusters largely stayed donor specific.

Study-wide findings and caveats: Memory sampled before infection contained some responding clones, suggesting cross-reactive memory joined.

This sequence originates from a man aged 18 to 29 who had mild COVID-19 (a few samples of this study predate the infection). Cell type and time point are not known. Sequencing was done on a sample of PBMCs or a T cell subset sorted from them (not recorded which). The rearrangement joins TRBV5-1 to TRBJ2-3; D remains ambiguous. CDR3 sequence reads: CASSLGGMTSTDTQYF. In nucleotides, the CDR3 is TGCGCCAGCAGCTTGGGGGGAATGACTAGCACAGATACGCAGTATTTT.